Presented here are 13 T cell receptor beta chains from one specimen sequenced in a study of T cells in Graves' hyperthyroidism and ophthalmopathy. RNA transcripts provided the source from which TCR beta CDR3 regions were amplified. Researchers ran a first-round RT-PCR on the TCR CDR3 using the HTBI primer set. Via MiXCR, TCRdb re-called the multiplex PCR reads, giving one row per CDR3 protein. Found here are hundreds of thousands of distinct CDR3 sequences, less than 20% of them singletons; the top ten hold 40% to 50%. The sequencing sample was made of blood. The receptors stem from a man aged 35-49 years with Graves' ophthalmopathy.

This clonotype was seen more than once but under ten times. The V gene is TRBV5-1, the J gene TRBJ2-7; TRBD1 matches at 10 bases. CDR3 length equals 14 residues. The germline CDR1 and CDR2 sequences are SGHRS and YFSETQ. V lost 4 bases to trimming and J lost 7 bases; unmatched junction nucleotides: 8. CDR3 nucleotide sequence: TGCGCCAGCAGCGTAAGACAGGGGGCGGGGGAGCAGTACTTC. Translated, it gives CASSVRQGAGEQYF.

This clonotype was seen ten or more times. J is TRBJ2-7 and V is TRBV6-1; unclear D gene. Between the trimmed V and J ends, which lost 6 bases and 5 bases, there was a span of 14 bases. Germline loops: CDR1 MNHNS, CDR2 SASEGT. The CDR3 spans 13 residues. The CDR3 spells CASSPSAANEQYF. CDR3 bases: TGTGCCAGCAGCCCCTCGGCGGCCAACGAGCAGTACTTC.

The V call is TRBV18, the J call TRBJ2-5; 7 positions match TRBD2. CDR1 is KGHSH and CDR2 is LQKENI in the germline V gene. CDR3 size: 15 residues. The ends lost 1 base at V and 4 bases at J; junction bases unmatched: 6. CDR3 residues: CASSPRQAGTETQYF. CDR3 sequence (DNA): TGTGCCAGCTCACCACGGCAAGCGGGAACAGAGACCCAGTACTTC.

There are a few counts of this clonotype. The chain employs TRBV4-3 and TRBJ2-7, with D possibly TRBD2 on 5 matching bases. The germline V and J ends were trimmed by 0 bases and 2 bases, with 11 bases remaining between them. The CDR3 covers 15 residues. Germline V CDR1 and CDR2: LGHNA, YSLEER. CDR3 bases: TGCGCCAGCAGCCAAGAAACGACGGGAACCTACGAGCAGTACTTC. Translated: CASSQETTGTYEQYF.

This clonotype was detected a few times. The chain has TRBV20-1 and TRBJ2-7; D is ambiguous. With 5 bases removed from V and 7 bases from J, the gap between germline ends came to 15 bases. Germline V gives CDR1 DFQATT, CDR2 SNEGSKA (reference sequence). The CDR3 is 12 amino acids. CDR3: CSAPTDGSEQYF. In DNA, the CDR3 is TGCAGTGCTCCCACGGACGGCTCAGAGCAGTACTTC.

As regards this clonotype: A much larger clone differs by one base, so this may be a read error. CDR3 in amino acids: CAIAGAGGASNYGYTF. CDR3 coding DNA: TGTGCCATCGCCGGGGCAGGGGGCGCATCTAACTATGGCTACACCTTC. The chain has TRBV6-1 and TRBJ1-2; 8 bases align to TRBD1. The CDR3 has 16 residues. The germline V gene has CDR1 MNHNS and CDR2 SASEGT. V was pared by 10 bases and J by 0 bases, with 13 bases of the junction left unmatched.

The chain is built from TRBV3-1 and TRBJ1-6, with 8 bases fitting TRBD1. The CDR3 totals 16 residues. V was clipped by 3 bases and J by 6 bases; unmatched bases: 7. Germline V gives CDR1 LGHDT, CDR2 YNNKEL (reference sequence). CDR3 coding DNA: TGTGCCAGCAGCCATAACAGGGGGATCGGTAATTCACCCCTCCACTTT. Translated: CASSHNRGIGNSPLHF.

The rearrangement uses TRBV3-1 and TRBJ1-1; D perhaps matches TRBD1 (5 bases). Germline V gene data show CDR1 as LGHDT and CDR2 as YNNKEL (reference sequence). This CDR3 has 15 amino acids. Trimming removed 1 base from V and 6 bases from J, with 15 bases in between. CDR3 DNA sequence: TGTGCCAGCAGCCAAGTTTGGGGCGCAGCCTCTGAAGCTTTCTTT. Its protein product is CASSQVWGAASEAFF.

This chain joins TRBV7-2 and TRBJ2-3; D unresolved. Trimming removed 6 bases at V and 5 bases at J, with 18 bases between. Germline V gene sequence: CDR1 SGHTA, CDR2 FQGNSA. The CDR3 sequence is 15 residues long. The CDR3 sequence: CASSSPVGSGDTQYF. The CDR3 DNA is TGTGCCAGCAGTTCACCAGTCGGGTCGGGAGATACGCAGTATTTT.

The chain uses TRBV14 and TRBJ2-1, with 8 positions matching TRBD2. The CDR3 is 11 residues long. Per germline, CDR1 SGHDN and CDR2 FVKESK. The V gene end was trimmed by 4 bases and the J gene end by 15 bases; junction bases not matched to a gene: 5. The CDR3 DNA is TGTGCCAGCAGCCTTAGCGGGAAACGGTTCTTC. It encodes CASSLSGKRFF. Supplemented by reference TRBV14 and TRBJ2-1, the full variable domain reads EAGVTQFPSHSVIEKGQTVTLRCDPISGHDNLYWYRRVMGKEIKFLLHFVKESKQDESGMPNNRFLAERTGGTYSTLKVQPAELEDSGVYFCASSLSGKRFFGPGTRLTVL.

This chain uses TRBV10-3 with TRBJ2-3, with 8 bases identical to TRBD2. This CDR3 contains 17 residues. Trimming removed 0 bases from V and 9 bases from J; junction bases left unmatched: 14. The germline gives CDR1 ENHRY, CDR2 SYGVKD. As DNA, the CDR3 is TGTGCCATCAGTGAGTCTCGCCCAGCGGGGGCAGCTTCGACGCAGTATTTT. Residues: CAISESRPAGAASTQYF.

This clonotype was counted at least ten times. The chain couples TRBV18 to TRBJ2-7; 7 nucleotides line up with TRBD1. The CDR3 totals 15 residues. Germline V gives CDR1 KGHSH, CDR2 LQKENI. Germline trimming cut 6 bases from V and 3 bases from J; bases unmatched to any gene: 11. This CDR3 reads CASSSTGTALYEQYF. CDR3 nucleotides: TGTGCCAGCTCGTCGACCGGGACAGCTCTCTACGAGCAGTACTTC.

The V gene is TRBV19, the J gene TRBJ2-1, with 13 bases that match TRBD2. The CDR3 contains 17 residues. Germline V gives CDR1 LNHDA, CDR2 SQIVND (reference sequence). The ends lost 3 bases at V and 6 bases at J; junction bases unmatched: 8. CDR3 DNA sequence: TGTGCCAGTAGTATTGGGGGGACTAGCGGGATTGGCAATGAGCAGTTCTTC. This translates into CASSIGGTSGIGNEQFF.